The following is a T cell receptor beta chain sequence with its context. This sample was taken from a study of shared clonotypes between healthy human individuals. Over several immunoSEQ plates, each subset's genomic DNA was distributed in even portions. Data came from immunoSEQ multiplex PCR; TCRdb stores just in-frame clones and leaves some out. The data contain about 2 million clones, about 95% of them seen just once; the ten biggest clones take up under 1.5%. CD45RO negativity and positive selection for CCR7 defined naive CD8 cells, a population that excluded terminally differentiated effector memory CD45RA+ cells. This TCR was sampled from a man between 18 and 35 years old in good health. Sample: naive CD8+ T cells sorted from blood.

Written as DNA, the CDR3 is TGTGCCTGGAGTGTACAGTCAGATTCACCCCTCCACTTT. Its protein product is CAWSVQSDSPLHF. V usage is TRBV30 and J usage is TRBJ1-6; D is uncertain. The CDR3 runs 13 residues. Per germline, CDR1 GTSNPN and CDR2 SVGIG (reference sequence). V lost 0 bases, J lost 8 bases, and 8 bases lay in between. Full variable domain (outside the CDR3, taken from reference TRBV30 and TRBJ1-6): SQTIHQWPATLVQPVGSPLSLECTVEGTSNPNLYWYRQAAGRGLQLLFYSVGIGQISSEVPQNLSASRPQDRQFILSSKKLLLSDSGFYLCAWSVQSDSPLHFGNGTRLTVT.